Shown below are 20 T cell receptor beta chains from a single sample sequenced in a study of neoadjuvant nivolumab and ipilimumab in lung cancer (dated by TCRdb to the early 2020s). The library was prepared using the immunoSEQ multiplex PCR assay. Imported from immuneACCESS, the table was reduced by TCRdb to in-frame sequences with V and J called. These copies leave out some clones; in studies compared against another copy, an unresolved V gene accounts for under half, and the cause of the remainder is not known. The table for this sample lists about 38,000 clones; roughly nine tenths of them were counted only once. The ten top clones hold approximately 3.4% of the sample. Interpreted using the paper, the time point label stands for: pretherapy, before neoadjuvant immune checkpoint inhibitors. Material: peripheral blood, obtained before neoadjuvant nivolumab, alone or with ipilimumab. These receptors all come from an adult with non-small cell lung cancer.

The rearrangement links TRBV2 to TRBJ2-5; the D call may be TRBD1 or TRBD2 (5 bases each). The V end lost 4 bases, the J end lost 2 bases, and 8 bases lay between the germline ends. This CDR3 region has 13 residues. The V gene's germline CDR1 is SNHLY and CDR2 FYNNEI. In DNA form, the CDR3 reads TGTGCCAGCAGTGGGGGGATTCAAGAGACCCAGTACTTC. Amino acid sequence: CASSGGIQETQYF. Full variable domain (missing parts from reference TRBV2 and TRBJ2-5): EPEVTQTPSHQVTQMGQEVILRCVPISNHLYFYWYRQILGQKVEFLVSFYNNEISEKSEIFDDQFSVERPDGSNFTLKIRSTKLEDSAMYFCASSGGIQETQYFGPGTRLLVL.

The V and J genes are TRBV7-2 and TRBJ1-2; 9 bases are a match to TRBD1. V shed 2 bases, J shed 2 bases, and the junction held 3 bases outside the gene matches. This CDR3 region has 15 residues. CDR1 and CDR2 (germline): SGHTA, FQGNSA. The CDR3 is CASSLSGQGNYGYTF. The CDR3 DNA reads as TGTGCCAGCAGCTTATCCGGACAGGGGAACTATGGCTACACCTTC.

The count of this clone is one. This CDR3 is CASSPAREEQFF. The CDR3 bases are TGTGCCAGCAGCCCCGCAAGGGAAGAGCAGTTCTTC. The gene calls are TRBV7-3 and TRBJ2-1; D gene ambiguous. V shed 5 bases and J shed 10 bases, with 12 bases lying between them. Germline CDR1 reads SGHTA; CDR2 reads FQGTGA. The CDR3 spans 12 residues.

The CDR3 coding sequence is TGTGCCAGCAGCATCCCGGGACGCCCTATGGACGAGCAGTACTTC. This gives the protein CASSIPGRPMDEQYF. The rearrangement joins TRBV7-3 to TRBJ2-7; D assignment may be TRBD1 or TRBD2 (5 bases each). V was clipped by 5 bases and J by 5 bases, with 19 bases between them. Germline loops: CDR1 SGHTA, CDR2 FQGTGA. This CDR3 comprises 15 residues.

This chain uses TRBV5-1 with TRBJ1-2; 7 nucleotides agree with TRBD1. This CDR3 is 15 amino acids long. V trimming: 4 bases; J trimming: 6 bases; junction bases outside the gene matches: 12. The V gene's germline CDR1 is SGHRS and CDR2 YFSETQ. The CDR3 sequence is CASSGSQGTADGYTF. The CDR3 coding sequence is TGCGCCAGCAGCGGAAGTCAAGGGACAGCCGATGGCTACACCTTC.

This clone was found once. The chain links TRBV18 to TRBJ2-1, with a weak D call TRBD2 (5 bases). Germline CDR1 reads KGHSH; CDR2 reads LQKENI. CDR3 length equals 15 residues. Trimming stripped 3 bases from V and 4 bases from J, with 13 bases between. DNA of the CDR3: TGTGCCAGCTCACCGGCCGGGGTTGTTTACAATGAGCAGTTCTTC. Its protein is CASSPAGVVYNEQFF.

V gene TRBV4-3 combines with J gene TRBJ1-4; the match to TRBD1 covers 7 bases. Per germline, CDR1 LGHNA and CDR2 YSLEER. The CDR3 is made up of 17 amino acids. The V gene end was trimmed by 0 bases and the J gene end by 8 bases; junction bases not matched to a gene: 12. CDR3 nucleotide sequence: TGCGCCAGCAGCCAAGATAGACTTCCAGGGGGGACAGAAAAACTGTTTTTT. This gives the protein CASSQDRLPGGTEKLFF.

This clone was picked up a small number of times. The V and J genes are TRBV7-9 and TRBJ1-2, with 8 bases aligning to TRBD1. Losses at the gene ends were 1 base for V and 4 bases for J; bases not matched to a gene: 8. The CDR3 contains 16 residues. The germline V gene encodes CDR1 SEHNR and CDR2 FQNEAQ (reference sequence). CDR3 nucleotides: TGTGCCAGCAGCTTAGGGTCAGGGGGCGGCGGCTATGGCTACACCTTC. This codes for CASSLGSGGGGYGYTF.

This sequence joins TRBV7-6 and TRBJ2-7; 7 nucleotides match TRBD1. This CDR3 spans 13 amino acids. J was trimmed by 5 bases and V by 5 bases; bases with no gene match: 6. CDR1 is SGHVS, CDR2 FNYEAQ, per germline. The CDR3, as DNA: TGTGCCAGCAGCCGGACAGGTGTGGACGAGCAGTACTTC. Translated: CASSRTGVDEQYF.

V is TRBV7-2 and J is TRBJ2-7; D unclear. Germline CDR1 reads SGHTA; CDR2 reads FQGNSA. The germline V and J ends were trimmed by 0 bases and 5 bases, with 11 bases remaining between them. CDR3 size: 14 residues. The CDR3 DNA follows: TGTGCCAGCAGCTTAGCCCAGCTAAAGGACGAGCAGTACTTC. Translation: CASSLAQLKDEQYF.

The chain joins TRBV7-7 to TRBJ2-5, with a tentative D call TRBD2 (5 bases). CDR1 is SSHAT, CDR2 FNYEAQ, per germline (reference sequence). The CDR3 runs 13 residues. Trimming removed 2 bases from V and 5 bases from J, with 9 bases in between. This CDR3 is CASSLPTGETQYF. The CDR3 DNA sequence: TGTGCCAGCAGCTTACCCACGGGGGAGACCCAGTACTTC.

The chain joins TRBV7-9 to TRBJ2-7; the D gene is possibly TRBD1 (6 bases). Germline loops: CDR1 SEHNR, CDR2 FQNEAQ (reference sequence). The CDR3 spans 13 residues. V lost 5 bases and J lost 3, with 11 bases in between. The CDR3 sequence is CASSADSYYEQYF. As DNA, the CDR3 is TGTGCCAGCAGCGCGGACAGTTACTACGAGCAGTACTTC.

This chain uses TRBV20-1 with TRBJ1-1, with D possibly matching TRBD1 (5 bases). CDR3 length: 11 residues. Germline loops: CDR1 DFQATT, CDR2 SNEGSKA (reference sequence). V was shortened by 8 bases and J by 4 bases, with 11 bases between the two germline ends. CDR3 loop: CSSREATEAFF. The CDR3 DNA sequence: TGCAGTTCCAGGGAGGCCACTGAAGCTTTCTTT.

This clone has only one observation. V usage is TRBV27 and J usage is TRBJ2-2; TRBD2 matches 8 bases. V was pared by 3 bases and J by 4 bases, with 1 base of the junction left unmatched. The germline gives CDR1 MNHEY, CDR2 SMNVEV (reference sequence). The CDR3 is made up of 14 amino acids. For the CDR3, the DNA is TGTGCCAGCAGTTTTAGCGGGACCACCGGGGAGCTGTTTTTT. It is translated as CASSFSGTTGELFF.

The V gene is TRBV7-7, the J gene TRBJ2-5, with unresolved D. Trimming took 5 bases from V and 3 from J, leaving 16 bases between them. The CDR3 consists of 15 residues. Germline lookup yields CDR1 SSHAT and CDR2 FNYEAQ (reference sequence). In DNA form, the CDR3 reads TGTGCCAGCAGCCCTATGACTGATAATAAAGAGACCCAGTACTTC. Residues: CASSPMTDNKETQYF.

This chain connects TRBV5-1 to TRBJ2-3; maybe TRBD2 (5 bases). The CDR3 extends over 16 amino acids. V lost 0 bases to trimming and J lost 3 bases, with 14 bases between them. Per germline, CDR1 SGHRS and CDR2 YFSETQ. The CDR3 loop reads CASSLDAGISTDTQYF. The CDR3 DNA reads TGCGCCAGCAGCTTGGATGCGGGTATCAGTACAGATACGCAGTATTTT.

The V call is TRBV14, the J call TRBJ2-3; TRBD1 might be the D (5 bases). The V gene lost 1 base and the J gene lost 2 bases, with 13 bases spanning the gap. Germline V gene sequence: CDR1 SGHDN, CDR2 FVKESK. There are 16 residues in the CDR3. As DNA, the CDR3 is TGTGCCAGCAGCCAAGTAGGGGATCCCCTCACAGATACGCAGTATTTT. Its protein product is CASSQVGDPLTDTQYF.

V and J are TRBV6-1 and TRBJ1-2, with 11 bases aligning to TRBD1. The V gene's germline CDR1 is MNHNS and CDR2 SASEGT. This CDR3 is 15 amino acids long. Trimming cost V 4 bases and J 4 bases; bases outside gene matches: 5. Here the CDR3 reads CASSARDRGIYGYTF. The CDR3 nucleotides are TGTGCCAGCAGTGCTAGGGACAGGGGGATCTATGGCTACACCTTC.

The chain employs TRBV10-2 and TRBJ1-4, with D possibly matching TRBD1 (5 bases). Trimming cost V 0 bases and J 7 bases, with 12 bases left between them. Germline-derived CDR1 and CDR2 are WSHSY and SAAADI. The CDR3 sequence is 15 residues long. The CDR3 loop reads CASSESRGSGEKLFF. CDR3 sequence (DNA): TGCGCCAGCAGTGAGTCGCGGGGGTCGGGTGAAAAACTGTTTTTT.

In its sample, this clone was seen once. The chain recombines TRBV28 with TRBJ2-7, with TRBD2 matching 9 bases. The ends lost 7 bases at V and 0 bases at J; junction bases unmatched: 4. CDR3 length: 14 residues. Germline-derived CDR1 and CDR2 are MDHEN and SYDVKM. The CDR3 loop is CASIGGLASYEQYF. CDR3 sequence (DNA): TGTGCCAGCATAGGGGGACTAGCCTCCTACGAGCAGTACTTC.